The 5 T cell receptor beta chains presented below share a single source sample, sequenced in a study of monozygotic twins with inflammatory bowel disease. For each CDR3 protein, TCRdb gives one entry from its re-call of the 5' RACE reads, without DNA. The record lists about 300,000 distinct CDR3 sequences, of which the ten most abundant hold 5.6%. The sequenced sample was blood. The receptors were sampled from a human donor with ulcerative colitis or Crohn's disease, or a healthy co-twin of an affected twin (not recorded which).

CDR3: CASSIPSGRANTGELFF. The chain carries TRBV7-6 and TRBJ2-2; with no DNA, the TCRdb D assignment of TRBD2 cannot be verified. Germline V gives CDR1 SGHVS, CDR2 FNYEAQ. The length of the CDR3 is 17 residues. Drawing the rest from reference TRBV7-6 and TRBJ2-2, the complete variable domain is GAGVSQSPRYKVTKRGQDVALRCDPISGHVSLYWYRQALGQGPEFLTYFNYEAQQDKSGLPNDRFSAERPEGSISTLTIQRTEQRDSAMYRCASSIPSGRANTGELFFGEGSRLTVL.

The chain carries TRBV5-1 and TRBJ2-2; without DNA, the TCRdb call of TRBD2 cannot be checked. Germline V gene lookup returns CDR1 SGHRS and CDR2 YFSETQ. The CDR3 has 18 residues. The CDR3 reads CASSLDPAGGYGSGELFF.

This CDR3 is CASSLADISYEQYF. V and J are TRBV7-2 and TRBJ2-7. Germline lookup yields CDR1 SGHTA and CDR2 FQGNSA. The CDR3 spans 14 residues.

This chain uses TRBV7-9 with TRBJ1-4; TCRdb's D call, TRBD1, is unchecked because there is no DNA. CDR1 and CDR2 from the germline V gene are SEHNR and FQNEAQ (reference sequence). CDR3 length: 16 amino acids. The CDR3 here is CASSVQGTTTNEKLFF.

The genes are TRBV28 and TRBJ2-3; no DNA is available, so the TRBD2 call from TCRdb remains unchecked. This CDR3 contains 13 residues. CDR1 MDHEN and CDR2 SYDVKM come from the germline V gene. CDR3 sequence reads: CASSLGLLDTQYF.